The 7 T cell receptor beta chains presented below share a single source sample, sequenced in a study of radiotherapy plus CTLA-4 blockade in lung cancer. Profiling relied on immunoSEQ multiplex PCR, and the TCRdb table lists in-frame clones only, not all of them. The sample contains approximately 47,000 clones, almost 65% of which appear only once. Here the sequenced sample was peripheral blood, taken from a patient treated with radiotherapy plus ipilimumab. The receptor source for this set is a human donor with non-small cell lung cancer who had a partial response to radiotherapy plus ipilimumab.

The CDR3 reads CASVRRGRIGEQYF. CDR3 DNA: TGTGCCAGTGTGAGGAGGGGGCGAATTGGGGAGCAGTACTTC. This chain uses TRBV5-6 with TRBJ2-7; tentatively, D is TRBD1 (7 bases). With 8 bases removed from V and 7 bases from J, the gap between germline ends came to 22 bases. This CDR3 is 14 amino acids long. Per germline, CDR1 SGHDT and CDR2 YYEEEE.

The chain carries TRBV4-2 and TRBJ2-3; 8 bases fit TRBD1. The germline V gene encodes CDR1 LGHNA and CDR2 YNFKEQ. V shed 5 bases, J shed 3 bases, and the junction held 7 bases outside the gene matches. The CDR3 has 15 residues. CDR3: CASSAHGQGTDTQYF. CDR3 bases: TGTGCCAGCAGCGCGCACGGACAGGGAACAGATACGCAGTATTTT.

This rearrangement joins TRBV15 to TRBJ1-2; 8 nucleotides match TRBD1. V dropped 5 bases and J dropped 8; count of bases not matched to a gene: 7. The CDR3 has 13 residues. The germline V gene encodes CDR1 LNHNV and CDR2 YYDKDF (reference sequence). The CDR3 bases are TGTGCCACCAGCGTTCGGACAGGGAGCGGCTACACCTTC. Encoded protein: CATSVRTGSGYTF.

The chain has TRBV15 and TRBJ2-3; 11 nucleotides line up with TRBD2. Germline values: CDR1 LNHNV, CDR2 YYDKDF (reference sequence). The CDR3 runs 17 residues. Losses at the gene ends were 0 bases for V and 2 bases for J; bases not matched to a gene: 4. In nucleotides, the CDR3 is TGTGCCACCAGCAGAGATACTAGCGGGAGATCCACAGATACGCAGTATTTT. Its protein is CATSRDTSGRSTDTQYF.

The chain combines TRBV6-4 with TRBJ2-1, with D perhaps TRBD1 (6 bases). The V end was cut by 5 bases, the J end by 0 bases, with 8 bases between. Germline V CDR1 and CDR2: MRHNA, SNTAGT. The CDR3 is 14 amino acids. The CDR3 DNA reads TGTGCCAGCAGTAAACAGGGCTCCTACAATGAGCAGTTCTTC. Protein sequence: CASSKQGSYNEQFF.

This clone was seen more than once but under ten times. CDR3: CASSQTSGTSGDSTDTQYF. CDR3 bases: TGTGCCAGCAGCCAAACTTCGGGGACTAGCGGAGACAGCACAGATACGCAGTATTTT. V is TRBV4-2 and J is TRBJ2-3; TRBD2 aligns across 11 bases. This CDR3 is built from 19 residues. After removal of 2 bases from V and 0 bases from J, the junction contained 10 bases not matched to a gene. CDR1 and CDR2 (germline): LGHNA, YNFKEQ.

The V call is TRBV6-5, the J call TRBJ2-5, with a weak D call TRBD1 (6 bases). The CDR3 contains 14 residues. Germline V lookup: CDR1 MNHEY, CDR2 SVGAGI. Trimming shortened V by 5 bases and J by 2 bases, and 12 bases separated the two germline ends. The CDR3: CASSGGHLQETQYF. The CDR3 coding sequence is TGTGCCAGCAGTGGGGGACATTTACAAGAGACCCAGTACTTC.